The 20 T cell receptor beta chains given below trace back to one sample, sequenced in a study of a mutant IDH1 vaccine in newly diagnosed glioma. No cognate antigen is known for these TCRs. Profiling relied on immunoSEQ multiplex PCR, and the TCRdb table lists in-frame clones only, not all of them. The table has under 45,000 clones, approximately 84% seen once. Time point defined: week 23, last vaccination. The vaccine gave 300 ug of a 20-mer mutant IDH1 peptide subcutaneously per dose. Specimen: PBMCs, collected from a glioma patient whose treatment included an IDH1 peptide vaccine. Receptors originate from a woman aged 18-29 years with glioma. Some clones in this sample may be carry-over from other donors' samples.

V usage is TRBV20-1 and J usage is TRBJ1-1, with D unresolved. The V gene's germline CDR1 is DFQATT and CDR2 SNEGSKA (reference sequence). This CDR3 contains 11 residues. V dropped 2 bases and J dropped 4 bases, with 5 bases sitting between them. The CDR3 loop reads CSARSTTEAFF. The DNA of the CDR3 is TGCAGTGCTAGATCCACCACTGAAGCTTTCTTT.

The chain links TRBV7-9 to TRBJ2-7; 9 nucleotides line up with TRBD1. This CDR3 spans 15 amino acids. Germline assignment: CDR1 SEHNR and CDR2 FQNEAQ (reference sequence). The trim removed 1 base at V and 2 bases at J, leaving 3 bases unmatched. The CDR3 protein is CASSLVDRGTYEQYF. The DNA of the CDR3 is TGTGCCAGCAGCTTAGTAGACAGGGGGACCTACGAGCAGTACTTC.

The genes are TRBV5-4 and TRBJ2-5; perhaps TRBD1 as D (7 bases). Trimming shortened V by 4 bases and J by 1 base, and 14 bases separated the two germline ends. This CDR3 has 15 amino acids. The germline CDR1 and CDR2 sequences are SGHNT and YYREEE (reference sequence). The CDR3 here is CASSLGGQFQETQYF. The CDR3 DNA is TGTGCCAGCAGCCTGGGGGGACAGTTCCAAGAGACCCAGTACTTC. The full variable domain, completed using reference TRBV5-4 and TRBJ2-5, is ETGVTQSPTHLIKTRGQQVTLRCSSQSGHNTVSWYQQALGQGPQFIFQYYREEENGRGNFPPRFSGLQFPNYSSELNVNALELDDSALYLCASSLGGQFQETQYFGPGTRLLVL.

J is TRBJ1-1 and V is TRBV2; tentatively, D is TRBD1 (5 bases). CDR1 SNHLY and CDR2 FYNNEI come from the germline V gene. Trimming stripped 5 bases from V and 0 bases from J, with 13 bases between. The CDR3 is 15 amino acids. The DNA of the CDR3 is TGTGCCAGCAGTACCGTCTGGGGGGTGAACACTGAAGCTTTCTTT. This gives the protein CASSTVWGVNTEAFF. Supplemented by reference TRBV2 and TRBJ1-1, the full variable domain reads EPEVTQTPSHQVTQMGQEVILRCVPISNHLYFYWYRQILGQKVEFLVSFYNNEISEKSEIFDDQFSVERPDGSNFTLKIRSTKLEDSAMYFCASSTVWGVNTEAFFGQGTRLTVV.

The V and J genes are TRBV5-5 and TRBJ2-3; D not certain. V lost 0 bases to trimming and J lost 5 bases, with 10 bases between them. Per the germline V gene, CDR1 is SGHKS and CDR2 is YYEKEE (reference sequence). CDR3 length: 14 amino acids. The CDR3: CASSLDGREDTQYF. CDR3 nucleotide sequence: TGTGCCAGCAGCTTGGACGGGCGCGAAGATACGCAGTATTTT.

The genes are TRBV7-9 and TRBJ1-3; TRBD1 aligns across 9 bases. Germline V gives CDR1 SEHNR, CDR2 FQNEAQ (reference sequence). The J segment lost 1 base and the V segment lost 2 bases, leaving 12 bases of the junction unmatched. CDR3 size: 19 residues. The CDR3 sequence is CASSLKGTGSYNSGNTIYF. The CDR3 coding sequence is TGTGCCAGCAGCTTAAAAGGGACAGGGAGTTACAATTCTGGAAACACCATATATTTT.

This chain joins TRBV20-1 and TRBJ2-5; D is undetermined. Trimming removed 5 bases from V and 5 bases from J, with 6 bases in between. The CDR3 length is 10 residues. Per the germline V gene, CDR1 is DFQATT and CDR2 is SNEGSKA (reference sequence). The CDR3 DNA reads TGCAGTGCTGAGTTTGAGACCCAGTACTTC. Residues: CSAEFETQYF.

This rearrangement joins TRBV14 to TRBJ1-1, with D maybe TRBD1 (5 bases). Germline-derived CDR1 and CDR2 are SGHDN and FVKESK. The CDR3 covers 13 residues. Trimming removed 7 bases from V and 3 bases from J, with 12 bases in between. The CDR3 here is CASIPWGDTEAFF. The CDR3 bases are TGTGCCAGCATCCCATGGGGGGACACTGAAGCTTTCTTT.

The V call is TRBV14, the J call TRBJ1-3, with D unresolved. V was cut by 2 bases and J by 0 bases, with 8 bases left in between. Looked up from germline, CDR1 is SGHDN and CDR2 is FVKESK. The CDR3 is made up of 15 amino acids. CDR3 nucleotide sequence: TGTGCCAGCAGCCAACTGGGCTACTCTGGAAACACCATATATTTT. Its translation is CASSQLGYSGNTIYF. Full variable domain (rest looked up from reference TRBV14 and TRBJ1-3): EAGVTQFPSHSVIEKGQTVTLRCDPISGHDNLYWYRRVMGKEIKFLLHFVKESKQDESGMPNNRFLAERTGGTYSTLKVQPAELEDSGVYFCASSQLGYSGNTIYFGEGSWLTVV.

This clone was detected only once. V is TRBV13 and J is TRBJ2-2; the D is unclear. Trimming removed 2 bases at V and 5 bases at J, with 0 bases between. This CDR3 has 11 residues. Germline CDR1 PRHDT, CDR2 FYEKMQ (reference sequence). CDR3 nucleotide sequence: TGTGCCAGCAGCTTAACCGGGGAGCTGTTTTTT. This encodes CASSLTGELFF.

The V call is TRBV7-3, the J call TRBJ1-5; D is uncertain. Germline loops: CDR1 SGHTA, CDR2 FQGTGA. With 5 bases removed from V and 2 bases from J, the gap between germline ends came to 16 bases. This CDR3 spans 16 amino acids. In DNA, the CDR3 is TGTGCCAGCAGCCTCCTGACGGGGAGAGGCAATCAGCCCCAGCATTTT. It yields the protein CASSLLTGRGNQPQHF.

This clone appeared a single time. The V and J genes are TRBV6-6 and TRBJ2-7; tentatively, D is TRBD2 (5 bases). The CDR3 contains 13 residues. V was pared by 5 bases and J by 3 bases, with 11 bases between. Germline-derived CDR1 and CDR2 are MNHNY and SVGAGI (reference sequence). CDR3 sequence (DNA): TGTGCCAGCAGTGAGGGAGTGAGCTACGAGCAGTACTTC. The encoded protein is CASSEGVSYEQYF.

The chain is built from TRBV11-3 and TRBJ1-1, with D maybe TRBD1 (5 bases). The CDR3 spans 13 residues. The V end was cut by 5 bases, the J end by 2 bases, with 9 bases between. CDR1 and CDR2 (germline): SGHNT, YENEEA. The CDR3 here is CASSRGVNTEAFF. The CDR3 DNA sequence: TGTGCCAGCAGCCGGGGGGTAAACACTGAAGCTTTCTTT.

The V gene is TRBV15, the J gene TRBJ1-2; no firm D call. The CDR3 runs to 16 residues. Trimming shortened V by 5 bases and J by 1 base, and 17 bases separated the two germline ends. Germline CDR1 is LNHNV and CDR2 is YYDKDF (reference sequence). This CDR3 reads CATSSWELGHNYGYTF. CDR3 sequence (DNA): TGTGCCACCAGCTCCTGGGAGTTGGGTCATAACTATGGCTACACCTTC.

This clone was recorded a few times. The sample holds other DNA sequences that translate to the same CDR3. The genes are TRBV4-2 and TRBJ2-7; a possible D gene is TRBD1 (5 bases). Germline CDR1 and CDR2: LGHNA and YNFKEQ. V gave up 0 bases and J gave up 7 bases, with 19 bases separating them. CDR3 size: 16 residues. The CDR3 here is CASSQDRQLSPREQYF. CDR3 bases: TGTGCCAGCAGCCAAGATAGACAGCTTTCCCCCAGGGAGCAGTACTTC.

The chain employs TRBV10-2 and TRBJ1-4, with D hard to call. The CDR3 is made up of 14 amino acids. V lost 7 bases to trimming and J lost 7 bases, with 16 bases between them. CDR1 is WSHSY, CDR2 SAAADI, per germline. CDR3 residues: CASTPATSTEKLFF. DNA for the CDR3: TGCGCCAGCACCCCCGCGACAAGTACTGAAAAACTGTTTTTT.

The rearrangement joins TRBV6-1 to TRBJ1-2; 7 nucleotides match TRBD1. The germline gives CDR1 MNHNS, CDR2 SASEGT. J lost 2 bases, V lost 1 base, and 4 bases had no gene match. This CDR3 contains 15 residues. The DNA of the CDR3 is TGTGCCAGCAGTGAAGAGTCAGGGGGGAACTATGGCTACACCTTC. This gives the protein CASSEESGGNYGYTF.

The V and J genes are TRBV7-2 and TRBJ2-1; 7 bases agree with TRBD2. The J segment lost 3 bases and the V segment lost 9 bases, leaving 5 bases of the junction unmatched. Germline CDR1 is SGHTA and CDR2 is FQGNSA. The CDR3 is 13 residues long. The CDR3 coding sequence is TGTGCCAGTAGGGAGGGGAACTACAATGAGCAGTTCTTC. Translation: CASREGNYNEQFF.

The chain has TRBV12-2 and TRBJ1-1. TRBV12-2 is a pseudogene segment. This CDR3 has 14 amino acids. CDR3 region: CASRREPPEDRAFF. DNA of the CDR3: TGTGCAAGTCGCCGCGAACCACCGGAAGATCGAGCTTTCTTT.

The chain has TRBV7-8 and TRBJ2-7; no firm D call. There are 18 residues in the CDR3. Trimming left V 0 bases short and J 0 bases short, with 18 bases between. CDR1 and CDR2 (germline): SGHVS, FQNEAQ. This chain's CDR3 is CASSLALRITAHSYEQYF. In nucleotides, the CDR3 is TGTGCCAGCAGCTTAGCGTTAAGGATAACAGCCCACTCCTACGAGCAGTACTTC.